These 10 T cell receptor beta chains were all obtained from the same sample, sequenced in a study of control samples from healthy donors and cancer patients. The protocol was immunoSEQ multiplex PCR, while the TCRdb copy is restricted to in-frame clones and leaves out a portion. The table lists some 130,000 clones, 92% of them singletons. Sample: blood. These receptors all stem from a woman between 45 and 65 years old in good health.

This clone has only a few counts. The rearrangement links TRBV4-2 to TRBJ2-3, with D tentatively TRBD2 (5 bases). CDR1 is LGHNA, CDR2 YNFKEQ, per germline. With 4 bases removed from V and 1 base from J, the gap between germline ends came to 18 bases. There are 17 residues in the CDR3. The CDR3 here is CASSLAIPGSRTDTQYF. CDR3 bases: TGTGCCAGCAGCCTTGCGATCCCGGGATCACGCACAGATACGCAGTATTTT.

This clone was observed a single time. V gene TRBV5-1 combines with J gene TRBJ1-1; a possible D gene is TRBD1 (6 bases). The V end was cut by 9 bases, the J end by 4 bases, with 22 bases between. The germline CDR1 and CDR2 sequences are SGHRS and YFSETQ. CDR3 length: 15 amino acids. The CDR3: CATRGAGGLSTEAFF. The DNA for the CDR3 is TGCGCCACCCGGGGGGCGGGGGGACTTTCCACTGAAGCTTTCTTT.

The rearrangement joins TRBV2 to TRBJ2-5; D ambiguous. V lost 4 bases and J 3 bases, leaving 9 bases between the germline ends. Germline-derived CDR1 and CDR2 are SNHLY and FYNNEI. This CDR3 region has 13 residues. The CDR3 DNA sequence: TGTGCCAGCAGTGTCGACCGAAAAGAGACCCAGTACTTC. It translates to CASSVDRKETQYF.

A remark on this clone: Compared with germline, one end of the junction differs, possibly owing to a read error. The gene calls are TRBV7-7 and TRBJ1-5; D unresolved. The V gene's germline CDR1 is SSHAT and CDR2 FNYEAQ (reference sequence). This CDR3 has 13 amino acids. In DNA form, the CDR3 reads TGTGCTAGCAGCTTAGACCGCAATCAGCCCCAGCATTTT. Amino acids: CASSLDRNQPQHF.

Comment on this clone: The sample carries other DNA sequences with the same CDR3. The chain carries TRBV4-1 and TRBJ1-4; D ambiguous. Looked up from germline, CDR1 is MGHRA and CDR2 is YSYEKL. The CDR3 has 13 residues. V gave up 0 bases and J gave up 4 bases, with 3 bases separating them. CDR3 sequence reads: CASSQDLNEKLFF. CDR3 DNA sequence: TGCGCCAGCAGCCAAGATCTTAATGAAAAACTGTTTTTT.

The rearrangement links TRBV5-1 to TRBJ1-2, with TRBD1 as a possible D gene (6 bases). The ends were cut back, 0 bases at V and 7 bases at J, with 10 bases in the middle. This CDR3 comprises 13 residues. The germline V gene has CDR1 SGHRS and CDR2 YFSETQ. The CDR3 DNA is TGCGCCAGCAGCTTGGGACAGGACAGTGGCTACACCTTC. This encodes CASSLGQDSGYTF.

The chain has TRBV28 and TRBJ2-7; D possibly matches TRBD1 or TRBD2 (5 bases each). V was shortened by 5 bases and J by 2 bases, with 16 bases between the two germline ends. The CDR3 covers 15 residues. Germline V gives CDR1 MDHEN, CDR2 SYDVKM. The CDR3 here is CASSRPGTVTYEQYF. CDR3 coding DNA: TGTGCCAGCAGTCGACCGGGGACCGTGACCTACGAGCAGTACTTC.

The chain couples TRBV6-1 to TRBJ1-5; 8 nucleotides align to TRBD1. Germline CDR1 is MNHNS and CDR2 is SASEGT. The ends lost 2 bases at V and 7 bases at J; junction bases unmatched: 7. CDR3 length equals 15 residues. The CDR3 DNA reads TGTGCCAGCAGTGAACCAGGGGGCCGCGGGCAGCCCCAGCATTTT. This gives the protein CASSEPGGRGQPQHF.

This chain connects TRBV27 to TRBJ1-5; D perhaps matches TRBD1 (5 bases). The CDR3 covers 13 residues. Germline V gene lookup returns CDR1 MNHEY and CDR2 SMNVEV (reference sequence). Deletions cut 6 bases from V and 4 bases from J, with 10 bases between. The CDR3 reads CASSEGLNQPQHF. In DNA, the CDR3 is TGTGCCAGCAGCGAGGGGCTGAATCAGCCCCAGCATTTT.

About this clone itself: Other DNA sequences in the same sample also yield this CDR3. V is TRBV12-3 or TRBV12-4 and J is TRBJ1-2; perhaps TRBD1 as D (5 bases). This CDR3 contains 13 residues. V lost 3 bases and J lost 2, with 7 bases in between. CDR3 DNA: TGTGCCAGCAGTTTGGGGGGGAACTATGGCTACACCTTC. The encoded protein is CASSLGGNYGYTF.